This T cell receptor beta chain comes out of a study of blood T cell repertoires in COVID-19. Whole-study context: The samples span acute and convalescent COVID-19 from the United States, Italy and Spain.

Germline assignment: CDR1 SGHRS and CDR2 YFSETQ. J was trimmed by 0 bases and V by 5 bases; bases with no gene match: 5. This CDR3 contains 15 residues. Grouping used clinical history reported by participants in a survey and questionnaire. For recovered donors of Cohort 3, there were two negative PCRs, clearance, or symptom resolution. Original handling: Estimation of nucleated cell counts was performed using reference gene primer amplification. Sequencing used immunoSEQ multiplex PCR; TCRdb keeps in-frame clones, though not all of them. Clonal size and the V and J genes are those of that table, whereas D and trimming came from the DNA. Among roughly 130,000 clones listed, roughly 80% were seen once.

The clonotype was recovered from a man in his fifties or sixties who had recovered from COVID-19. The V and J genes are TRBV5-1 and TRBJ2-3, with TRBD2 matching over 8 bases. The sample was PBMCs or T cells enriched from blood (not recorded which). The DNA for the CDR3 is TGCGCCAGCAGATCTGGACTAGCAAGCACAGATACGCAGTATTTT. It specifies CASRSGLASTDTQYF.